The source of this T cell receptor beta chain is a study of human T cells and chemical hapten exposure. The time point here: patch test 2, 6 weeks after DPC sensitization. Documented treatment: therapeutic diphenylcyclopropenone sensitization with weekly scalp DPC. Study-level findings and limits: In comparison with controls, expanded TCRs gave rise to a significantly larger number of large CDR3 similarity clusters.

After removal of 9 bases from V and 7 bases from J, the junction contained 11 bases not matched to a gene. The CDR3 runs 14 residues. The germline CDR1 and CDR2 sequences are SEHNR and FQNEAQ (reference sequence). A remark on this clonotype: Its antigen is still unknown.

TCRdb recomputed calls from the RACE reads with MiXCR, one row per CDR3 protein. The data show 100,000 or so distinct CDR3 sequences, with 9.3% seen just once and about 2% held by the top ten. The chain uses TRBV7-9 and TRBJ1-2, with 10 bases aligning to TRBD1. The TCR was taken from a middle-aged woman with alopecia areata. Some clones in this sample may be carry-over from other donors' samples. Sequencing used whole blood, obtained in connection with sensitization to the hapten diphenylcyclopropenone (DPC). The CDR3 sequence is CASAPPGQGLGYTF. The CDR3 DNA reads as TGTGCCAGTGCCCCTCCGGGACAGGGGCTTGGCTACACCTTC.